This T cell receptor (beta chain) was captured in a study of T cell repertoires in cytomegalovirus infection. About the research overall: From public TCR beta signatures came an indication of both CMV infection and matching HLA type. Findings of the study overall: HLA-C-restricted CMV-specific TCR beta clonotypes were dominant in the ex vivo response.

From the reads, TCRdb called clonotypes with MiXCR, one entry per CDR3 protein. The profile shows roughly 230,000 distinct CDR3 sequences, approximately 22% of them singletons. This CDR3 has 16 residues. Trimming left V 4 bases short and J 0 bases short, with 10 bases between. The table lists this clonotype with a few counts. Its antigen is currently unknown. This TCR derives from a human donor in good health (CMV status not recorded). Some clones in this sample may be carry-over from other donors' samples. This chain links TRBV23-1 with TRBJ2-6, with no clear D. TRBV23-1 counts as an open reading frame of uncertain function. Sequences were obtained from CD8+ T cells from PBMCs. The CDR3, as DNA: TGCGCCAGCAGTCCTCGAACGAACTCTGGGGCCAACGTCCTGACTTTC. Translated: CASSPRTNSGANVLTF.